This T cell receptor (beta chain) was profiled in a study of blood T cell repertoires in COVID-19. The overall study: The study drew acute and convalescent COVID-19 samples from the United States, Italy and Spain. The cDNA or gDNA used as material had been derived from T cells, B-cell-depleted T cells, or PBMCs.

Clones were sequenced by immunoSEQ multiplex PCR, and TCRdb holds only the in-frame ones, with some missing. The sample gives about 120,000 clones, roughly three quarters of which show up once; over 6.5% is in the top ten. Germline CDR1 reads SNHLY; CDR2 reads FYNNEI. This CDR3 spans 14 amino acids. V gave up 6 bases and J gave up 2 bases; unmatched junction bases: 3. In its sample, this clone was seen a few times. The sequence came from a human donor in a cohort sampled during active COVID-19. The specimen sequenced was peripheral blood. This chain links TRBV2 with TRBJ2-5; 10 bases align to TRBD1. The CDR3 DNA reads TGTGCCAGCAGAAAGGACAGGGGGCAAGAGACCCAGTACTTC. It encodes CASRKDRGQETQYF. The full variable domain, rest sourced from reference TRBV2 and TRBJ2-5, is EPEVTQTPSHQVTQMGQEVILRCVPISNHLYFYWYRQILGQKVEFLVSFYNNEISEKSEIFDDQFSVERPDGSNFTLKIRSTKLEDSAMYFCASRKDRGQETQYFGPGTRLLVL.